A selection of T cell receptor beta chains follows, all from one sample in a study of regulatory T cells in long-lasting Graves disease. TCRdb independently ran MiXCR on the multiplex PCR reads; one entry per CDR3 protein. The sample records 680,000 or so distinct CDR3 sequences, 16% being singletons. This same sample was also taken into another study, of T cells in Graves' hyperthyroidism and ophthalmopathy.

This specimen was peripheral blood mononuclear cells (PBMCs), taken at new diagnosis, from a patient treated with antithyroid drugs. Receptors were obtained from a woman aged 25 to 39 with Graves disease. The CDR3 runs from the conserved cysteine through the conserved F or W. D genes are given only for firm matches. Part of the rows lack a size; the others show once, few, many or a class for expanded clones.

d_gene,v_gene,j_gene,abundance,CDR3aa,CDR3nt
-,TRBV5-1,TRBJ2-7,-,CASGDSSYEQYF,TGCGCCAGCGGGGACTCTTCCTACGAGCAGTACTTC
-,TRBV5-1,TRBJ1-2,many,CASSLQQSYGYTF,TGCGCCAGCAGCCTTCAGCAATCCTATGGCTACACCTTC
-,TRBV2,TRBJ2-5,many,CASRNNGAFQETQYF,TGTGCCAGCAGGAACAACGGGGCCTTTCAAGAGACCCAGTACTTC
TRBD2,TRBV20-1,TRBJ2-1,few,CSAYSGRAGNEQFF,TGCAGTGCTTATAGCGGGAGGGCTGGCAATGAGCAGTTCTTC
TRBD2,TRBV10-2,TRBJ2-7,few,CASSSGTSGHEQYF,TGCGCCAGCAGTTCCGGGACTAGCGGTCACGAGCAGTACTTC
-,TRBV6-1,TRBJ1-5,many,CASSGGQPYSNQPQHF,TGTGCCAGCAGTGGTGGGCAGCCCTATAGCAATCAGCCCCAGCATTTT
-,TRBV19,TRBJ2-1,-,CASSIEVLSEQFF,TGTGCCAGTAGTATCGAAGTCCTTTCGGAGCAGTTCTTC
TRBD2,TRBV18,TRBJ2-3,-,CASSPPLSGLAGSTDTQYF,TGTGCCAGCTCACCACCCCTTTCGGGGCTAGCGGGTAGCACAGATACGCAGTATTTT
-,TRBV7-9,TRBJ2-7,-,CASSLQDGEQYF,TGTGCCAGCAGCTTGCAGGATGGAGAGCAGTACTTC
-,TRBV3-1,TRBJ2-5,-,CASSLTVGSQETQYF,TGTGCCAGCAGCCTAACCGTGGGGTCCCAAGAGACCCAGTACTTC
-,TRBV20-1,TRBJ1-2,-,CIPQGANYGYTF,TGCATCCCACAGGGCGCTAACTATGGCTACACCTTC
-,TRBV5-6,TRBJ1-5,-,CAGSRQSNQPQHF,TGTGCCGGCAGCAGACAGTCAAATCAGCCCCAGCATTTT
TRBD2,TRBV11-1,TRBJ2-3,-,CASSTPVAGGKDTQYF,TGTGCCAGCAGCACCCCAGTAGCGGGGGGGAAGGATACGCAGTATTTT
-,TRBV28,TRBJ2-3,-,CASSGDRIQSDTQYF,TGTGCCAGCAGTGGGGACCGGATACAATCAGATACGCAGTATTTT
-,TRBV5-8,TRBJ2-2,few,CASSLEWQARGELFF,TGTGCCAGCAGCTTGGAATGGCAGGCCAGGGGGGAGCTGTTTTTT
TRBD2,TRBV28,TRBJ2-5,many,CASSQREVGQETQYF,TGTGCCAGCAGCCAACGGGAGGTTGGGCAAGAGACCCAGTACTTC
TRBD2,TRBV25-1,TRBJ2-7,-,CASRSEREGLFVYEQYF,TGTGCCAGCAGAAGCGAGCGGGAGGGCCTTTTCGTCTACGAGCAGTACTTC
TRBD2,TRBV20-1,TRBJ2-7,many,CSAILGLADSYEQYF,TGCAGTGCAATCTTGGGACTAGCGGATTCCTACGAGCAGTACTTC
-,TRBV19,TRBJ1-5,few,CASSIPNRDNQPQHF,TGTGCCAGTAGTATTCCAAACAGGGACAATCAGCCCCAGCATTTT
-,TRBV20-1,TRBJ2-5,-,CSASRSLQTQYF,TGCAGTGCTTCAAGGTCCCTGCAGACCCAGTACTTC
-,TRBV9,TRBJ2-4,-,CASSPELHGAKNIQYF,TGTGCCAGCAGCCCTGAGCTCCATGGAGCCAAAAACATTCAGTACTTC
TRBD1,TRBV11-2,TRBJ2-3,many,CASSSGQASTDTQYF,TGTGCCAGCAGCTCGGGACAGGCTAGCACAGATACGCAGTATTTT
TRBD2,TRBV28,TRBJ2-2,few,CASSILAGNTGELFF,TGTGCCAGCAGTATACTAGCGGGGAACACCGGGGAGCTGTTTTTT
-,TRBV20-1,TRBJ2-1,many,CSAGAGPDYNEQFF,TGCAGTGCTGGAGCGGGCCCTGACTACAATGAGCAGTTCTTC
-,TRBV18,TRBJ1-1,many,CASSPVAGETEAFF,TGTGCCAGCTCACCAGTCGCCGGGGAGACTGAAGCTTTCTTT
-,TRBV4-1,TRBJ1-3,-,CASSYLDSRNTIYF,TGCGCCAGCTCATATTTGGACAGTAGGAACACCATATATTTT
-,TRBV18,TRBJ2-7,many,CASSPFGDYEQYF,TGTGCCAGCTCACCATTCGGAGACTACGAGCAGTACTTC
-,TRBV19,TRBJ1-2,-,CASSIENSGGYTF,TGTGCCAGTAGTATTGAGAATTCGGGGGGCTACACCTTC
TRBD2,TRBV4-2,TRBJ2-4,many,CASSQASGRAQYF,TGTGCCAGCAGCCAGGCTAGCGGGAGGGCTCAGTACTTC
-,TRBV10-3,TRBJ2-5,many,CAISPRSAQETQYF,TGTGCCATCAGCCCACGGTCAGCCCAAGAGACCCAGTACTTC
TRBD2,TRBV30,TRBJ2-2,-,CAWSASGLARTGELFF,TGTGCCTGGAGTGCCTCAGGACTAGCGCGCACCGGGGAGCTGTTTTTT
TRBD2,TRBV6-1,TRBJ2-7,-,CASRFGLASYEQYF,TGTGCCAGCAGGTTCGGACTAGCCTCCTACGAGCAGTACTTC
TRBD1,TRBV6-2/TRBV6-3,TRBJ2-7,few,CASSPEGQGYEQYF,TGTGCCAGCAGCCCCGAGGGACAGGGATACGAGCAGTACTTC
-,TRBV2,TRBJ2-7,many,CASRTMSAGMAYEQYF,TGTGCCAGCAGAACCATGAGCGCGGGAATGGCCTACGAGCAGTACTTC
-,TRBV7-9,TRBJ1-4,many,CASSEDSFNEKLFF,TGTGCCAGCTCCGAGGACAGCTTTAATGAAAAACTGTTTTTT
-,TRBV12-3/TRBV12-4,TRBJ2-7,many,CASSSPDDRRNEQYF,TGTGCCAGCAGTTCGCCCGATGACAGGAGGAACGAGCAGTACTTC
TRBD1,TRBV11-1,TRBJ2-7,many,CASSWSGQGLTYEQYF,TGTGCCAGCAGCTGGAGCGGACAGGGGCTAACCTACGAGCAGTACTTC
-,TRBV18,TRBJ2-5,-,CASSPSLGAGETQYF,TGTGCCAGCTCACCGTCGTTAGGGGCCGGAGAGACCCAGTACTTC
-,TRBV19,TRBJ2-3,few,CASRFGLSSDTQYF,TGTGCCAGTAGATTTGGACTAAGCTCAGATACGCAGTATTTT
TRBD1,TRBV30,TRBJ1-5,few,CAWSPATGGKGTQHF,TGTGCCTGGAGTCCTGCTACAGGGGGCAAAGGGACCCAGCATTTT
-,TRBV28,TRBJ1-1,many,CASSNLPGRVNTEAFF,TGTGCCAGCAGCAACTTACCGGGACGCGTGAACACTGAAGCTTTCTTT
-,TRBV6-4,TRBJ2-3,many,CASSDSSESTDTQYF,TGTGCCAGCAGTGACTCGAGTGAAAGCACAGATACGCAGTATTTT
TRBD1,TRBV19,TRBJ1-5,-,CASSTTGNTGNQPQHF,TGTGCCAGTAGCACGACAGGGAACACGGGCAATCAGCCCCAGCATTTT
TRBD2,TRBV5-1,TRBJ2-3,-,CASSLVSGTYSTDTQYF,TGCGCCAGCAGCTTGGTTAGCGGGACCTACAGCACAGATACGCAGTATTTT
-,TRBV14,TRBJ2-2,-,CASSQGVARRTGELFF,TGTGCCAGCAGCCAAGGGGTAGCGAGACGCACCGGGGAGCTGTTTTTT
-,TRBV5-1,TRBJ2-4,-,CASRFRARGGDYDIQYF,TGCGCCAGCAGATTCAGGGCCCGGGGAGGTGATTATGACATTCAGTACTTC
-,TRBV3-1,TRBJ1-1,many,CASSTQGAEAFF,TGTGCCAGCAGTACCCAAGGCGCTGAAGCTTTCTTT
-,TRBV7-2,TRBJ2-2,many,CASSPLAVTGELFF,TGTGCCAGCAGCCCGTTAGCGGTCACCGGGGAGCTGTTTTTT
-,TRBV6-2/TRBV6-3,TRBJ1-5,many,CASSVTGPQHF,TGTGCCAGCAGTGTCACGGGGCCCCAGCATTTT
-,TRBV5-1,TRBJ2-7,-,CASSLDAGIAYEQYF,TGTGCCAGCAGCTTGGATGCGGGTATCGCCTACGAGCAGTACTTC
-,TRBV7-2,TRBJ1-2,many,CASSLELTRDFTNYGYTF,TGTGCCAGCAGCTTAGAGCTCACCCGAGACTTTACTAACTATGGCTACACCTTC
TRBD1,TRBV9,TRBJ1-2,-,CASSVSPSDRVDYGYTF,TGTGCCAGCAGCGTAAGTCCCTCGGACAGGGTCGACTATGGCTACACCTTC